The 5 T cell receptor beta chains presented below share a single source sample, sequenced in a study of vaccination and CD4 T cells after COVID-19. Treatment: roughly 11-day PBMC culture with coronavirus spike peptide pools or control peptides (ViraFEST assay). No antigen is known for these receptors. Sequenced with the Oncomine TCR Beta short-read assay was DNA taken from cultured CD4+ T cells. MiXCR was run by TCRdb on the PCR reads, yielding one entry per CDR3 protein. The table includes approximately 26,000 distinct CDR3 sequences, 55% to 70% detected once. Sequenced sample: CD4+ T cells from blood, cultured in vitro. Source of these receptors: a human donor who had recovered from COVID-19.

This clonotype was seen once. CDR3 residues: CASSYSGQGGSPLHF. DNA for the CDR3: TGTGCCAGCAGTTACTCGGGACAGGGTGGATCACCCCTCCACTTT. The chain uses TRBV6-5 and TRBJ1-6; 9 bases map to TRBD1. Trimming at V came to 0 bases and at J to 10 bases, leaving 4 bases not matched to a gene. Germline loops: CDR1 MNHEY, CDR2 SVGAGI. This CDR3 contains 15 residues.

This chain joins TRBV24-1 and TRBJ2-2; weak D call: TRBD1 (6 bases). The ends were cut back, 0 bases at V and 2 bases at J, with 9 bases in the middle. From germline, CDR1 is KGHDR and CDR2 SFDVKD. The CDR3 is 16 residues long. The CDR3, as DNA: TGTGCCACCAGTGATTTGGTGGGGGCAAACACCGGGGAGCTGTTTTTT. It yields the protein CATSDLVGANTGELFF.

The chain employs TRBV29-1 and TRBJ1-1; D call uncertain. This CDR3 is built from 11 residues. The V gene lost 6 bases and the J gene lost 4 bases, with 9 bases spanning the gap. Germline V lookup: CDR1 SQVTM, CDR2 ANQGSEA. DNA for the CDR3: TGCAGCGTAGATAGAGGCACTGAAGCTTTCTTT. Protein: CSVDRGTEAFF. Full variable domain (outside the CDR3, taken from reference TRBV29-1 and TRBJ1-1): SAVISQKPSRDICQRGTSLTIQCQVDSQVTMMFWYRQQPGQSLTLIATANQGSEATYESGFVIDKFPISRPNLTFSTLTVSNMSPEDSSIYLCSVDRGTEAFFGQGTRLTVV.

This clonotype was seen only a few times. This rearrangement joins TRBV6-2 or TRBV6-3 to TRBJ1-5; 8 bases match TRBD1. The CDR3 is 14 residues long. V lost 7 bases to trimming and J lost 2 bases; unmatched junction nucleotides: 4. Germline lookup yields CDR1 MNHEY and CDR2 SVGEGT. Written as DNA, the CDR3 is TGTGCCAGCACCAAGACAGGGGGCAATCAGCCCCAGCATTTT. It is translated as CASTKTGGNQPQHF.

This clonotype turned up a few times. The V gene is TRBV7-2, the J gene TRBJ1-5, with 7 bases aligning to TRBD1. Unmatched junction bases numbered 27, after V lost 1 base and J lost 6 bases. The length of the CDR3 is 22 residues. Per germline, CDR1 SGHTA and CDR2 FQGNSA. The CDR3 DNA follows: TGTGCCAGCAGCTTAGGGAACCTACGGAACTCCTATGACAGGGAGGAAAGTCAGCCCCAGCATTTT. Residues: CASSLGNLRNSYDREESQPQHF.